This T cell receptor beta chain was captured in a study of blood T cell repertoires in COVID-19. Across the study: There were acute and convalescent COVID-19 samples, and they came from the United States, Italy and Spain.

Authors' data handling: The authors estimated nucleated cell counts from reference gene primer amplification. Here immunoSEQ multiplex PCR was the method, and the copy in TCRdb shows in-frame clones only, minus some. Clone size and V and J calls were adopted from that table, with D and trimming inferred from the DNA. The sample carries 160,000 or so clones, about four fifths recorded once. The CDR3 sequence is 14 residues long. Germline CDR1 MNHEY, CDR2 SVGEGT. V lost 2 bases and J 13 bases, leaving 19 bases between the germline ends. Each participant's cohort was designated according to participant-reported clinical history.

This TCR was sampled from a woman aged 55-70 years who had recovered from COVID-19. The material sequenced was PBMCs or T cells enriched from blood (not recorded which). J is TRBJ2-3 and V is TRBV6-2 or TRBV6-3; D possibly corresponds to TRBD2 (7 bases). The CDR3 loop reads CASSYRGAQTSKYF. In DNA, the CDR3 is TGTGCCAGCAGTTACCGGGGGGCCCAGACGAGCAAGTATTTT.